There are a few counts of the clone carrying this TCR beta chain. Its antigen is undetermined. This entry belongs to a study of T cells after yellow fever vaccination. Study-wide results and caveats: Weaker overall, the secondary response nonetheless peaked faster (day 5 versus 15).

V was clipped by 4 bases and J by 4 bases, with 14 bases between them. CDR3 length equals 15 residues. Germline V gene sequence: CDR1 SGHRS, CDR2 YFSETQ. TCRdb processed the 5' RACE reads anew with MiXCR; each CDR3 protein has one entry. The sample lists about 500,000 distinct CDR3 sequences, about a sixth occurring once. The source material was PBMCs, sampled 5 days after the first yellow fever vaccination. The J gene is TRBJ2-2, the V gene TRBV5-1; a weak D match, TRBD2 (6 bases). The origin of this receptor is a man aged 18 to 29 who received the YFV17D yellow fever vaccine. The CDR3 is CASSRLTGGTGELFF. The CDR3 nucleotides are TGCGCCAGCAGCAGACTGACCGGGGGCACCGGGGAGCTGTTTTTT. Supplemented by reference TRBV5-1 and TRBJ2-2, the full variable domain reads KAGVTQTPRYLIKTRGQQVTLSCSPISGHRSVSWYQQTPGQGLQFLFEYFSETQRNKGNFPGRFSGRQFSNSRSEMNVSTLELGDSALYLCASSRLTGGTGELFFGEGSRLTVL.